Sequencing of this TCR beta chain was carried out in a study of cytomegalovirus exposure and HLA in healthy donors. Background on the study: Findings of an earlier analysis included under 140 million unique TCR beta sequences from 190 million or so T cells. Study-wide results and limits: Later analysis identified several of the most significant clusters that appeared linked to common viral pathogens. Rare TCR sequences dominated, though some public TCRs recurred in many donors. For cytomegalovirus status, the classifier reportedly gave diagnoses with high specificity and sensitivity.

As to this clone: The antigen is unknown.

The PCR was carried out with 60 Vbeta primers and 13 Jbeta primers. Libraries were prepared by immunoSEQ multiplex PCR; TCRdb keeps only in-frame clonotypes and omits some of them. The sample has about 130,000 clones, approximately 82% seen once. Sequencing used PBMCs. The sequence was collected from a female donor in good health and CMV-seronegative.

The CDR3 protein is CASSAETSGIRYF. CDR3 nucleotide sequence: TGTGCCAGCAGCGCCGAGACTAGCGGGATCAGGTACTTC. This rearrangement joins TRBV5-4 to TRBJ2-7; 11 bases are a match to TRBD2. The ends lost 4 bases at V and 12 bases at J; junction bases unmatched: 9. Germline loops: CDR1 SGHNT, CDR2 YYREEE (reference sequence). The CDR3 runs to 13 residues.